The sample holds a few counts of the clone carrying this T cell receptor beta chain. A much larger clone lies one base from this, so it may be a read error. The entire patient cohort was treatment-naive prior to thyroid surgery. This sample was included in a study of metastatic and nonmetastatic thyroid tumors. V lost 2 bases and J lost 9, with 17 bases in between. The CDR3 has 15 residues. Germline lookup yields CDR1 KGHSH and CDR2 LQKENI. TCRdb called clones again from the PCR reads with MiXCR. The table records about 16,000 clones, approximately 12% of them present only once. This clonotype originated in a female donor with papillary thyroid cancer or a benign thyroid nodule (not recorded which). Some clones in this sample may be carry-over from other donors' samples. This rearrangement joins TRBV18 to TRBJ2-1; the D call may be TRBD1 or TRBD2 (5 bases each). Specimen: tumor tissue. In DNA, the CDR3 is TGTGCCAGCTCACCAAGCAGGGATATAACTAGTGAGCAGTTCTTC. Translation gives CASSPSRDITSEQFF.